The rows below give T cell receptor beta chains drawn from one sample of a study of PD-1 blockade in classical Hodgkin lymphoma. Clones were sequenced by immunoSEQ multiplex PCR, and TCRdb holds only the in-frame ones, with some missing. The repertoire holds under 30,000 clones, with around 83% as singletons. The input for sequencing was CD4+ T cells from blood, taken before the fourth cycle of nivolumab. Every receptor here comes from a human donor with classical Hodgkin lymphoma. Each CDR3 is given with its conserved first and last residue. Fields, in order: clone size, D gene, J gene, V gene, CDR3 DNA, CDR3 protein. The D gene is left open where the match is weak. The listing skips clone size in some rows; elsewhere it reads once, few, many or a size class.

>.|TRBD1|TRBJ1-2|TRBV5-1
TGCGCCAGCAGCCCGTTACAGGGGCTTAACTATGGCTACACCTTC
CASSPLQGLNYGYTF
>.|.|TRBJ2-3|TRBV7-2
TGTGCCAGCAGCTCTACAGGGCTCCAAAATACGCAGTATTTT
CASSSTGLQNTQYF
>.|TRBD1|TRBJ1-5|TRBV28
TGTGCCAGCATCGAACGAGACAGGGACCTCAATCAGCCCCAGCATTTT
CASIERDRDLNQPQHF
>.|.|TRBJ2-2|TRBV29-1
TGCAGCGTTGGCCTTAGGAGCGGCGGCGGGGAGCTGTTTTTT
CSVGLRSGGGELFF
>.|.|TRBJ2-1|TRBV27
TGTGCCAGCAGTACAATACTAGATCCGTCGTGGAATGAGCAGTTCTTC
CASSTILDPSWNEQFF
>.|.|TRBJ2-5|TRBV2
TGTGCCAGCAGTGAACTTGCGGGGGAGACCCAGTACTTC
CASSELAGETQYF
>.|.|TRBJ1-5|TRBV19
TGTGCCAGTACAGGGTGGGATCAGCCCCAGCATTTT
CASTGWDQPQHF
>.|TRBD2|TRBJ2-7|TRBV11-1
TGTGCCAGCAGCTTATCAGGGACTACCGGGGCGAGGGAGCAGTACTTC
CASSLSGTTGAREQYF
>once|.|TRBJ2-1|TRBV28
TGTGCCAGCAGTGCTCAGGGTCCGAGCTCCTACAATGAGCAGTTCTTC
CASSAQGPSSYNEQFF
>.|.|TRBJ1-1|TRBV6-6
TGTGCCAGCATCGAAAGGGCGACTGAAGCTTTCTTT
CASIERATEAFF
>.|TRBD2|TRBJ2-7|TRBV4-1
TGCGCCAGCAGCCAAAGAAATAGCGGGAGCTCCTACGAGCAGTACTTC
CASSQRNSGSSYEQYF
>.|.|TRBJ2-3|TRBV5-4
TGTGCCAGCAGCCTCGGACTACTCAGCACAGATACGCAGTATTTT
CASSLGLLSTDTQYF
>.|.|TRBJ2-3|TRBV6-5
TGTGCCAGCAGGGGGGCCGTGTCCCGTACGCAGTATTTT
CASRGAVSRTQYF
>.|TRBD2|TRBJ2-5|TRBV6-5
TGTGCCAGCAGCGGGAGGGGGGAGACCCAGTACTTC
CASSGRGETQYF
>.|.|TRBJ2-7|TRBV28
TGTGCCAGCAGTCCTCATCTTGGGGGGCGAAGGGTTTACGAGCAGTACTTC
CASSPHLGGRRVYEQYF
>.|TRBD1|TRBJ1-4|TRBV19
TGTGCCAGTAGTAGTGGGGGAACAGGGGGTAATGAAAAACTGTTTTTT
CASSSGGTGGNEKLFF
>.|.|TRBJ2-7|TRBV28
TGTGCCAGCAGTTTATACGGGGTGGGCTCCTACGAGCAGTACTTC
CASSLYGVGSYEQYF
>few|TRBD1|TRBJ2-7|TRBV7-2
TGTGCCAGCAGCCCCCGACAGGGAACGTCCTACGAGCAGTACTTC
CASSPRQGTSYEQYF
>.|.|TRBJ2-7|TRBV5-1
TGCGCCAGCAGCTTGAGGGCCGCCGAAACCAACGAGCAGTACTTC
CASSLRAAETNEQYF
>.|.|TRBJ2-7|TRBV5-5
TGTGCCAGCAGCTCCACTAGGGGGAGCTACGAGCAGTACTTC
CASSSTRGSYEQYF
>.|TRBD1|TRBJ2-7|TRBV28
TGTGCCAGCAGTTCATTCGGACAGGGAGAAAACGAGCAGTACTTC
CASSSFGQGENEQYF
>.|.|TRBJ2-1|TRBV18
TGTGCCAGCTCATACAGCCTCTACAATGAGCAGTTCTTC
CASSYSLYNEQFF
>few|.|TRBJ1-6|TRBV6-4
TGTGCCAGCAGTGACTCCCCGGGCTTCAATTCACCCCTCCACTTT
CASSDSPGFNSPLHF
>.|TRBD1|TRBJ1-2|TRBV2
TGTGCCAGCATCACGTCGGTGAGACAGGGAGGCCGGGAGGTCGGCTACACCTTC
CASITSVRQGGREVGYTF
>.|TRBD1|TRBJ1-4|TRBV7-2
TGTGCCAGCAGCTCGGACAGGTTCGATGAAAAACTGTTTTTT
CASSSDRFDEKLFF
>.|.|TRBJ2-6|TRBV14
TGTGCCAGCAGCACTCTCGACAGAACCTCTGGGGCCAACGTCCTGACTTTC
CASSTLDRTSGANVLTF
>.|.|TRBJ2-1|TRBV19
TGTGCCAGTAGAGAGAAGAGAGGAGCCTACAATGAGCAGTTCTTC
CASREKRGAYNEQFF
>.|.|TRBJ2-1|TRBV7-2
TGTGCCAGCAGCTTACATCAGGTTATGGGTGAGCAGTTCTTC
CASSLHQVMGEQFF
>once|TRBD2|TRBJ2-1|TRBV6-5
TGTGCCAGCAGTTACAGACTAGCGGGGGGGGAGCATGAGCAGTTCTTC
CASSYRLAGGEHEQFF
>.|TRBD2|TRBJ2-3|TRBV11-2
TGTGCCAGCAGCTTAGGAGCGGGAGGGGGTACGCAGTATTTT
CASSLGAGGGTQYF
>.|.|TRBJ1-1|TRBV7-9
TGTGCCAGCAGACAGACCTTAGCGTCGAACACTGAAGCTTTCTTT
CASRQTLASNTEAFF
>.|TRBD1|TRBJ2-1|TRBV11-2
TGTGCCAGCAGCCAAGACAGGGGGCCAATCTTC
CASSQDRGPIF
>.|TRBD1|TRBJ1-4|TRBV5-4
TGTGCCAGCAGCTTGGGCAGGGGGGCGGGTAATGAAAAACTGTTTTTT
CASSLGRGAGNEKLFF
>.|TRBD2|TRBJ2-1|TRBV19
TGTGCCAGTACCGGACTAGCGGGCCACTCCTACAATGAGCAGTTCTTC
CASTGLAGHSYNEQFF
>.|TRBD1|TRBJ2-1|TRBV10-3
TGTGCCATCAGTAGGGACAGGGGATCCTACAATGAGCAGTTCTTC
CAISRDRGSYNEQFF
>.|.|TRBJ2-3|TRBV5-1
TGCGCCAGCAGAACCCGGGACACAGATACGCAGTATTTT
CASRTRDTDTQYF
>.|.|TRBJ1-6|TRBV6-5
TGTGCCAGCAGTTACTCGATCTTTCAGAATAATTCACCCCTCCACTTT
CASSYSIFQNNSPLHF
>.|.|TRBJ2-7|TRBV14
TGTGCCAGCAGCCAAGAACGCGGTGGCGAGCAGTACTTC
CASSQERGGEQYF
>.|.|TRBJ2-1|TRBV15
TGTGCCACCAGCAGTGACAGGTGGGCCGGGGAGCAGTTCTTC
CATSSDRWAGEQFF
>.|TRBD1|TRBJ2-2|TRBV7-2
TGTGCCAGCAGCCCACAGCTCAGACAGGGGCTTTTGGGCGGGGAGCTGTTTTTT
CASSPQLRQGLLGGELFF
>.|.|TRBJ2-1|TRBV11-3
TGTGCCAGCAGCTTAGATCCGTGGGATGAGCAGTTCTTC
CASSLDPWDEQFF
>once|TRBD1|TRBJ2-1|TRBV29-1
TGCAGCGTTGGCGGGACAGGGAGGAGGAGTGAGCAGTTCTTC
CSVGGTGRRSEQFF
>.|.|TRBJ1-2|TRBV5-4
TGTGCCAGCAGCTTGGCGCAGCCCTCCTTTTATGGCTACACCTTC
CASSLAQPSFYGYTF
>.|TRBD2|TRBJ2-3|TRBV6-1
TGTGCCAGCAGTGTCCTAGCGGGCACAGATACGCAGTATTTT
CASSVLAGTDTQYF
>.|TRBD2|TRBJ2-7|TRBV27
TGTGCCAGCAGTTCAACTAGCGGGAGTAGATACGAGCAGTACTTC
CASSSTSGSRYEQYF
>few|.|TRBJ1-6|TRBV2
TGTGCCAGCAGTGAAGCCCCGACCGGGAATAATTCACCCCTCCACTTT
CASSEAPTGNNSPLHF
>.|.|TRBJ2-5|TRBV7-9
TGTGCCAGCAGCTTATTGGGGGCAGAGACCCAGTACTTC
CASSLLGAETQYF
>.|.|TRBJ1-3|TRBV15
TGTGCCACCCAGCCGGGACTCATCTCTGGAAACACCATATATTTT
CATQPGLISGNTIYF
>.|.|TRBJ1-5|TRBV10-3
TGTGCCATCAGGCAAGAGGGGCAGCCCCAGCATTTT
CAIRQEGQPQHF
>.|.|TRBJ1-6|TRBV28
TGTGCCAGCAGTGAGACAGCAAATTCACCCCTCCACTTT
CASSETANSPLHF
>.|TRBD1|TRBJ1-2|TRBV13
TGTGCCAGCAGCTTGGGGACAGGCTGGCGCTACACCTTC
CASSLGTGWRYTF